The source of this TCR beta chain is a study of blood T cell repertoires in COVID-19. About the study: Donors in the United States, Italy and Spain gave samples during acute or convalescent COVID-19.

Clones were sequenced by immunoSEQ multiplex PCR, and TCRdb holds only the in-frame ones, with some missing. The sample has around 480,000 clones, roughly 87% seen once; the top ten hold about 0.7%. Trimming left V 0 bases short and J 6 bases short, with 12 bases between. CDR1 and CDR2 from the germline V gene are LGHNA and YNFKEQ. The CDR3 spans 15 residues. Participants, roughly 18 to 100 years old, spanned under 25 US areas. Self-reported history from a screening survey and questionnaire set each donor's cohort. The specimen was PBMCs or T cells enriched from blood (not recorded which). The TCR comes from a woman aged 18-29 years who had recovered from COVID-19. The rearrangement uses TRBV4-2 and TRBJ1-5; possible D gene TRBD1, 6 bases. The CDR3 sequence: CASSQDLGRGQPQHF. In DNA form, the CDR3 reads TGTGCCAGCAGCCAAGATTTGGGCAGGGGTCAGCCCCAGCATTTT.